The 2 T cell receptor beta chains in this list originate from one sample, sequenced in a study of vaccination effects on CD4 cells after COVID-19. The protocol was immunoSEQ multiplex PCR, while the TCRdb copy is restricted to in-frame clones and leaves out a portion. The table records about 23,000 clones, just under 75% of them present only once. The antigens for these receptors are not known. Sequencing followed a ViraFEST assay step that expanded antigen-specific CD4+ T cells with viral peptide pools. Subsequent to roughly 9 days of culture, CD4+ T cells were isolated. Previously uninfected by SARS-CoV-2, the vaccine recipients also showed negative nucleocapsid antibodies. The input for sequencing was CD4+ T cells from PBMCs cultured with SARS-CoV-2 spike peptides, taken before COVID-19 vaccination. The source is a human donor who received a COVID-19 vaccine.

In DNA, the CDR3 is TGTGCCAGCAGGAGTGGACAGGCGAGCTCCTACAATGAGCAGTTCTTC. Translated: CASRSGQASSYNEQFF. The rearrangement uses TRBV7-2 and TRBJ2-1; 7 bases align to TRBD1. CDR3 length: 16 residues. Unmatched junction bases numbered 8, after V lost 6 bases and J lost 0 bases. Germline V gene lookup returns CDR1 SGHTA and CDR2 FQGNSA.

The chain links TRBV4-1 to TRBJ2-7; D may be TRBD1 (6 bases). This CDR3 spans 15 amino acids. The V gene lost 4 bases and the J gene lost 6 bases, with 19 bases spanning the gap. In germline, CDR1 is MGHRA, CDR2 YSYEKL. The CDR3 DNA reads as TGCGCCAGCAGCCTCAAACAGGGTAGAGACTCCGAGCAGTACTTC. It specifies CASSLKQGRDSEQYF.